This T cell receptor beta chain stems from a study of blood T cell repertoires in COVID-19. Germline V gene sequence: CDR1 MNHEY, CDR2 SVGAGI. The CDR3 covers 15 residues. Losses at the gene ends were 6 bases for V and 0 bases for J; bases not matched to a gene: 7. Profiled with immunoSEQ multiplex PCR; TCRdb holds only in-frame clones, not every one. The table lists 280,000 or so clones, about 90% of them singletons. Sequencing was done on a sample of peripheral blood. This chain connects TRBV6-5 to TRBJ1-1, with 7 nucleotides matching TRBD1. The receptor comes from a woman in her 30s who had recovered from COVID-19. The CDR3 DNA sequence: TGTGCCAGCAGCGACGGGACAGCCCTGAACACTGAAGCTTTCTTT. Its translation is CASSDGTALNTEAFF.